This TCR beta chain was obtained from a study of cytomegalovirus exposure and HLA in healthy donors. Points from the study as a whole: The study flagged approximately 180 TCR beta chains as cytomegalovirus-associated. Several of the most significant clusters appeared linked to common viral pathogens, based on a later analysis.

Both 60 Vbeta primers and 13 Jbeta primers went into the PCR. Under the authors' procedure: Unique TCR beta chains numbered 60 million to 100 million in a later analysis, with roughly 10 million shared. TCRdb keeps only in-frame clones here, not all; method: immunoSEQ multiplex PCR. V and J calls and clone size are those listed in that table; D and trimming were worked out from the DNA. The sample shows 150,000 to 200,000 clones, more than 75% of them seen only once. In this sample, this clone turned up a few times. What it recognizes is unknown. Per the germline V gene, CDR1 is MGHRA and CDR2 is YSYEKL. J gave up 5 bases and V 1 base, and 4 bases lay outside the gene matches. CDR3 size: 16 residues.

This rearrangement joins TRBV4-1 to TRBJ1-4; TRBD1 matches at 10 bases. The sequencing input was PBMCs. The receptor comes from a man in his forties in good health and CMV-seropositive. For the CDR3, the DNA is TGCGCCAGCAGCCAAGGGATGGGACAGGGGAATGAAAAACTGTTTTTT. Translating it yields CASSQGMGQGNEKLFF.